The rows below give T cell receptor beta chains drawn from one sample of a study of cytomegalovirus exposure and HLA in healthy donors. The data were produced by immunoSEQ multiplex PCR, yet TCRdb's version contains in-frame clones alone and is incomplete. The table shows about 190,000 clones, with approximately 78% occurring only once. The material sequenced was PBMCs. The receptors stem from a woman between 18 and 29 years old in good health and CMV-seronegative. CDR3s include the opening cysteine and the closing phenylalanine or tryptophan. The order of the fields is J gene, clone size, V gene, D gene, CDR3 DNA, CDR3 protein. D genes are given only for firm matches. Some rows mark clone size as missing; the rest say once, few, many or name a class of expanded clone.

J: TRBJ1-5; size: once; V: TRBV30; D: TRBD1; DNA: TGTGCCTGGAGGGGACAGGTCAATCAGCCCCAGCATTTT; CDR3: CAWRGQVNQPQHF
J: TRBJ1-6; size: once; V: TRBV11-3; D: TRBD1; DNA: TGTGCCAGCGGTGCGGACAGGAGAAATTCACCCCTCCACTTT; CDR3: CASGADRRNSPLHF
J: TRBJ2-3; size: -; V: TRBV5-4; D: -; DNA: TGTGCCAGCAGCTTGGGCTTTGCGGCCACAGATACGCAGTATTTT; CDR3: CASSLGFAATDTQYF
J: TRBJ2-3; size: -; V: TRBV10-3; D: TRBD1; DNA: TGTGCCATCAGTGATTCGACAGGGGGGTTAGATACGCAGTATTTT; CDR3: CAISDSTGGLDTQYF
J: TRBJ2-5; size: -; V: TRBV4-3; D: -; DNA: TGCGCCAGCAGCCAAGACGCCGGGGAGACCCAGTACTTC; CDR3: CASSQDAGETQYF
J: TRBJ2-5; size: -; V: TRBV5-6; D: TRBD2; DNA: TGTGCCAGCAGCTTGGGGGCTAGCGGGACTCAAGAGACCCAGTACTTC; CDR3: CASSLGASGTQETQYF
J: TRBJ2-3; size: once; V: TRBV6-6; D: TRBD1; DNA: TGTGCCAGCAGCTTGGACAGGGGGGTGACAGATACGCAGTATTTT; CDR3: CASSLDRGVTDTQYF
J: TRBJ2-1; size: -; V: TRBV7-2; D: TRBD1; DNA: TGTGCCAGCAGCAGTGGACAGGGAGGTTTCTATGAGCAGTTCTTC; CDR3: CASSSGQGGFYEQFF
J: TRBJ1-2; size: -; V: TRBV29-1; D: -; DNA: TGCAGCGTTGAGTGGCTCTCTGGCTACACCTTC; CDR3: CSVEWLSGYTF
J: TRBJ2-7; size: -; V: TRBV4-3; D: TRBD1; DNA: TGCGCCAGCAGCTACGACAGGGGACGAGAGCAGTACTTC; CDR3: CASSYDRGREQYF
J: TRBJ2-4; size: -; V: TRBV28; D: -; DNA: TGTGCCAGCAGTTTACAGGGACATAGAAACATTCAGTACTTC; CDR3: CASSLQGHRNIQYF
J: TRBJ2-5; size: -; V: TRBV11-2; D: TRBD2; DNA: TGTGCCAGCAGCTTAGCGGGAGGGCCGTTTGAGACCCAGTACTTC; CDR3: CASSLAGGPFETQYF
J: TRBJ2-3; size: -; V: TRBV13; D: -; DNA: TGTGCCAGCACCCTTGAGGGCCGGCCAGATACGCAGTATTTT; CDR3: CASTLEGRPDTQYF
J: TRBJ1-4; size: once; V: TRBV7-2; D: -; DNA: TGTGCCAGCAGCCTACTTCCCGGGGGTAATGAAAAACTGTTTTTT; CDR3: CASSLLPGGNEKLFF
J: TRBJ2-5; size: -; V: TRBV9; D: TRBD2; DNA: TGTGCCAGCAGCGGGTGGGAGGGCAGCCAAGAGACCCAGTACTTC; CDR3: CASSGWEGSQETQYF
J: TRBJ2-4; size: -; V: TRBV20-1; D: -; DNA: TGCAGTGCGCCCGGGAGACACTTC; CDR3: CSAPGRHF
J: TRBJ1-2; size: -; V: TRBV5-6; D: -; DNA: TGTGCCAGCAGCCAAGCGGTGGCAGAAACCCTTAACGGATATGGCTACACCTTC; CDR3: CASSQAVAETLNGYGYTF
J: TRBJ2-1; size: once; V: TRBV11-2; D: TRBD2; DNA: TGTGCCAGCAGCTTAGCGCTAGCGGGAGCGGGTGAGCAGTTCTTC; CDR3: CASSLALAGAGEQFF
J: TRBJ1-5; size: -; V: TRBV27; D: TRBD1; DNA: TGTGCCAGCAGTAAATCCCGACAGGGCGGACAGCCCCAGCATTTT; CDR3: CASSKSRQGGQPQHF
J: TRBJ2-5; size: -; V: TRBV6-5; D: -; DNA: TGTGCCGCCACAGGACGAAACCAGGGAGAGACCCAGTACTTC; CDR3: CAATGRNQGETQYF
J: TRBJ1-2; size: -; V: TRBV9; D: -; DNA: TGTGCCAGCAGCGCCGGAGGGTTTCCTAACTATGGCTACACCTTC; CDR3: CASSAGGFPNYGYTF
J: TRBJ2-1; size: -; V: TRBV7-9; D: TRBD2; DNA: TGTGCCAGCAGCAAACTAGCGGGCTCCTACAATGAGCAGTTCTTC; CDR3: CASSKLAGSYNEQFF
J: TRBJ2-2; size: -; V: TRBV25-1; D: TRBD2; DNA: TGTGCCAGCAGTAGGGCTAGCGGGAGGTTCGGGGAGCTGTTTTTT; CDR3: CASSRASGRFGELFF
J: TRBJ1-1; size: few; V: TRBV13; D: -; DNA: TGTGCCAGCAGCCTCCGCGCTATGAACACTGAAGCTTTCTTT; CDR3: CASSLRAMNTEAFF
J: TRBJ2-1; size: -; V: TRBV11-2; D: -; DNA: TGTGCCAGCAGCTTAGATCGTACAGGGAATCACAATGAGCAGTTCTTC; CDR3: CASSLDRTGNHNEQFF
J: TRBJ2-2; size: -; V: TRBV30; D: TRBD2; DNA: TGTGCCTGGATAGCGGGGAGACCCGGGGAGCTGTTTTTT; CDR3: CAWIAGRPGELFF
J: TRBJ2-1; size: -; V: TRBV5-4; D: -; DNA: TGTGCCAGCAGGCGAGCCGCCGAGGGCCTGAATGAGCAGTTCTTC; CDR3: CASRRAAEGLNEQFF
J: TRBJ1-2; size: -; V: TRBV5-1; D: -; DNA: TGCGCCAGCAGCTTGGATACGGGGAGAAGTGGCTACACCTTC; CDR3: CASSLDTGRSGYTF
J: TRBJ2-7; size: -; V: TRBV2; D: -; DNA: TGTGCCAGCAGTGAAGACAGAGGGACCTACGAGCAGTACTTC; CDR3: CASSEDRGTYEQYF
J: TRBJ2-7; size: -; V: TRBV18; D: -; DNA: TGTGCCAGCTCAGCCCAAGGGGCTAACACCTACGAGCAGTACTTC; CDR3: CASSAQGANTYEQYF
J: TRBJ1-5; size: -; V: TRBV6-7; D: TRBD1; DNA: TGTGCCAGCAGCAAATCCCCAGGGGGCTGCAATCAGCCCCAGCATTTT; CDR3: CASSKSPGGCNQPQHF
J: TRBJ2-3; size: -; V: TRBV5-1; D: TRBD2; DNA: TGCGCCAGCGGAAGCGGGAGTCCTAGCACAGATACGCAGTATTTT; CDR3: CASGSGSPSTDTQYF
J: TRBJ2-7; size: -; V: TRBV27; D: TRBD2; DNA: TGTGCCAGCAGCCGAGCGGGAGGGTCTTGGGAGCAGTACTTC; CDR3: CASSRAGGSWEQYF
J: TRBJ1-4; size: few; V: TRBV4-3; D: -; DNA: TGCGCCAGCAGCCAAGGGCCAGGGGCAAATGAAAAACTGTTTTTT; CDR3: CASSQGPGANEKLFF
J: TRBJ2-5; size: -; V: TRBV19; D: TRBD2; DNA: TGTGCCAGTAGTATAGCCTTAGCGGGAGCGGGAGAGACCCAGTACTTC; CDR3: CASSIALAGAGETQYF
J: TRBJ2-5; size: -; V: TRBV7-2; D: TRBD1; DNA: TGTGCCAGCAGCAAGACTACAGGGGTGGGAGAGACCCAGTACTTC; CDR3: CASSKTTGVGETQYF
J: TRBJ2-1; size: -; V: TRBV5-6; D: -; DNA: TGTGCCAGCAGCTTGATGCCTAGCGAGGAGGTCAATGAGCAGTTCTTC; CDR3: CASSLMPSEEVNEQFF
J: TRBJ2-3; size: -; V: TRBV25-1; D: TRBD2; DNA: TGTGCCAGCAGTGATTCGGCTAGCGGGACAGATACGCAGTATTTT; CDR3: CASSDSASGTDTQYF
J: TRBJ2-5; size: -; V: TRBV5-6; D: TRBD1; DNA: TGTGCCAGCAGAAGACAGGGGGCGGGGGAGACCCAGTACTTC; CDR3: CASRRQGAGETQYF
J: TRBJ2-1; size: -; V: TRBV7-6; D: -; DNA: TGTGCCAGCAGCTTAGTGTCAGGAGGGCACAATGAGCAGTTCTTC; CDR3: CASSLVSGGHNEQFF
J: TRBJ2-7; size: once; V: TRBV7-2; D: -; DNA: TGTGCCAGCAGCTCCCCGGCGGCGGTCTGGTCCTACGAGCAGTACTTC; CDR3: CASSSPAAVWSYEQYF
J: TRBJ2-7; size: -; V: TRBV28; D: -; DNA: TGTGCCAGCAGTTTAAACTCCCTCTCCTACGAGCAGTACTTC; CDR3: CASSLNSLSYEQYF
J: TRBJ1-5; size: once; V: TRBV19; D: TRBD1; DNA: TGTGCCAGTAGTGGGACAGACACAGGATACCAGCCCCAGCATTTT; CDR3: CASSGTDTGYQPQHF
J: TRBJ2-3; size: -; V: TRBV27; D: -; DNA: TGTGCCAGCAGCCCCGGCCGACCCGGGTGGGCAGATACGCAGTATTTT; CDR3: CASSPGRPGWADTQYF
J: TRBJ2-2; size: -; V: TRBV27; D: -; DNA: TGTGCCAGCAATTTAGAGTGGGCCACCGGGGAGCTGTTTTTT; CDR3: CASNLEWATGELFF
J: TRBJ1-2; size: -; V: TRBV28; D: -; DNA: TGTGCCAGCAGTTTATTTGGAGGAAACTATGGCTACACCTTC; CDR3: CASSLFGGNYGYTF
J: TRBJ1-1; size: once; V: TRBV6-5; D: -; DNA: TGTGCCAGTAGTTACCGCGGGAACACTGAAGCTTTCTTT; CDR3: CASSYRGNTEAFF
J: TRBJ2-1; size: -; V: TRBV10-3; D: -; DNA: TGTGCCATCAACCAGGAGGAAACGACAAATGAGCAGTTCTTC; CDR3: CAINQEETTNEQFF
J: TRBJ2-7; size: -; V: TRBV6-5; D: TRBD1; DNA: TGTGCCAGCAGTCGAGCCGACAGGGGAACCTACGAGCAGTACTTC; CDR3: CASSRADRGTYEQYF
J: TRBJ1-3; size: -; V: TRBV6-1; D: -; DNA: TGTGCCAGCAGTGAAGCCGCAGGATATCCTGGAAACACCATATATTTT; CDR3: CASSEAAGYPGNTIYF
J: TRBJ2-7; size: -; V: TRBV2; D: -; DNA: TGTGCCAGCAGTGAAGGCGGACTCCCACAATCCTACGAGCAGTACTTC; CDR3: CASSEGGLPQSYEQYF
J: TRBJ1-5; size: once; V: TRBV21-1; D: -; DNA: TGTGCCAGCAGCAGACTGGAGGCAGGGGCACGTCAGCCCCAGCATTTT; CDR3: CASSRLEAGARQPQHF
J: TRBJ2-5; size: -; V: TRBV18; D: TRBD1; DNA: TGTGCCAGCTCACCCGGGACAGGGGGGACCCAGTACTTC; CDR3: CASSPGTGGTQYF
J: TRBJ2-1; size: -; V: TRBV19; D: -; DNA: TGTGCCAGTAGTATGCAGGGCTCCTACAATGAGCAGTTCTTC; CDR3: CASSMQGSYNEQFF
J: TRBJ2-3; size: -; V: TRBV7-2; D: -; DNA: TGTGCCAGCAGCTTACCCGGGGTTTCAGATACGCAGTATTTT; CDR3: CASSLPGVSDTQYF
J: TRBJ2-1; size: few; V: TRBV29-1; D: TRBD2; DNA: TGCAGCGTTCCAAACTGGGCCACTAGCGCGGCCGGCGATGAGCAGTTCTTC; CDR3: CSVPNWATSAAGDEQFF
J: TRBJ2-1; size: once; V: TRBV7-2; D: -; DNA: TGTGCCAGCAGCCCCGACGGCCGCCCGGGGTTCTTC; CDR3: CASSPDGRPGFF